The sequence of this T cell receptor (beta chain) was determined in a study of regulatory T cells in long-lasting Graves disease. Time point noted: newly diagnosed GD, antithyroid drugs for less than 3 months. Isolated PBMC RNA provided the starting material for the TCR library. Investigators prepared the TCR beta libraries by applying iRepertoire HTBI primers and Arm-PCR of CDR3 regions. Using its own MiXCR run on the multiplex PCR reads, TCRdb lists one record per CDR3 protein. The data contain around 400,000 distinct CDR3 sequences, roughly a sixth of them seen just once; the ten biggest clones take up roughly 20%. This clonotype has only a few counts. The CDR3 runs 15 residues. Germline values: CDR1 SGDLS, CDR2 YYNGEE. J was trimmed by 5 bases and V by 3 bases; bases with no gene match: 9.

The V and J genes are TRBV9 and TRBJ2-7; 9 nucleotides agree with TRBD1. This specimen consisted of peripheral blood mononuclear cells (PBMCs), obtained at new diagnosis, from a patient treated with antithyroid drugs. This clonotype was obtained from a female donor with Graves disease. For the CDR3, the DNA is TGTGCCAGCAGCGGGACGGGGGACAGGGCCCACGAGCAGTACTTC. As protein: CASSGTGDRAHEQYF.